This TCR beta chain was retrieved from a study of response to subunit inactivated influenza vaccine. Trimming stripped 1 base from V and 3 bases from J, with 7 bases between. CDR1 SGHTA and CDR2 FQGNSA come from the germline V gene. The CDR3 totals 13 residues. TCRdb reprocessed the RT-PCR reads with MiXCR, giving one entry per CDR3 protein. The data show approximately 680,000 distinct CDR3 sequences, around 14% seen once. Concerning this clonotype: Its matching antigen is unknown.

Study-wide results and caveats: After each seasonal influenza vaccination, few new T cells are recruited, the authors suggested.

This sample comprised PBMCs from blood, obtained 11 to 12 days after vaccination. The sequence was obtained from a man over 45 who received an inactivated influenza vaccine. The V and J genes are TRBV7-2 and TRBJ2-7; the D gene is possibly TRBD2 (5 bases). CDR3 residues: CASSLGDYYEQYF. CDR3 nucleotides: TGTGCCAGCAGCTTAGGTGACTACTACGAGCAGTACTTC.